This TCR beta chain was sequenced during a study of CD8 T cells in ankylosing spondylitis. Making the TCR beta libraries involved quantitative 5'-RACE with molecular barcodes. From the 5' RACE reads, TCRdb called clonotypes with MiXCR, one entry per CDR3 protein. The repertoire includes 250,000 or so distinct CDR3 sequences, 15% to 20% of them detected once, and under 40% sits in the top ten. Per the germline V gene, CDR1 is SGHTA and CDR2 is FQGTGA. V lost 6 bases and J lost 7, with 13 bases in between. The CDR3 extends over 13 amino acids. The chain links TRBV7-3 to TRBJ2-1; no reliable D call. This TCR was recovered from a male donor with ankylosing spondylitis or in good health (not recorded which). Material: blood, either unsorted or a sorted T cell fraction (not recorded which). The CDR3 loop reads CASRASARNEQFF. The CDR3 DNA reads TGTGCCAGCAGAGCCTCGGCTCGGAATGAGCAGTTCTTC.